This entry lists 10 T cell receptor beta chains sequenced from one sample in a study of shared clonotypes between healthy human individuals. In the naive CD8 group, cells lacked CD45RO and were positively selected for CCR7, so terminally differentiated effector memory CD45RA+ cells were left out. The method was immunoSEQ multiplex PCR; TCRdb's version includes in-frame clones alone and lacks a portion of them. The sample includes some 2 million clones, approximately 94% seen only once; the top ten take more than 0.9%. Sequencing was carried out using naive CD8+ T cells sorted from blood. Receptors originate from a man aged 18 to 30 in good health.

This clone was seen just once. The chain carries TRBV2 and TRBJ2-5; 7 positions match TRBD1. Per the germline V gene, CDR1 is SNHLY and CDR2 is FYNNEI. The length of the CDR3 is 16 residues. The J segment lost 0 bases and the V segment lost 8 bases, leaving 12 bases of the junction unmatched. The CDR3 protein is CASSRVGQGDQETQYF. CDR3 DNA sequence: TGTGCCAGCTCCCGGGTAGGGCAGGGGGACCAAGAGACCCAGTACTTC.

The chain uses TRBV30 and TRBJ1-1; weak D call: TRBD1 (6 bases). V lost 3 bases to trimming and J lost 0 bases, with 8 bases between them. The germline gives CDR1 GTSNPN, CDR2 SVGIG (reference sequence). The CDR3 runs 13 residues. The CDR3 protein is CAWRWTVNTEAFF. CDR3 in DNA: TGTGCCTGGAGATGGACAGTGAACACTGAAGCTTTCTTT.

Points on this clone: This sample includes further DNA sequences coding for the same CDR3. The chain employs TRBV19 and TRBJ1-2; unclear D gene. This CDR3 contains 12 residues. Germline V gives CDR1 LNHDA, CDR2 SQIVND (reference sequence). Between the trimmed V and J ends, which lost 3 bases and 6 bases, there was a span of 8 bases. CDR3 sequence (DNA): TGTGCCAGTAGTATCGGCGGGGATGGCTACACCTTC. It codes for CASSIGGDGYTF.

In the case of this clone: Other DNA sequences from this sample encode an identical CDR3 as well. This chain connects TRBV4-1 to TRBJ2-7, with TRBD1 identical over 9 bases. The CDR3 length is 15 residues. Germline V gene data show CDR1 as MGHRA and CDR2 as YSYEKL. V trimming: 3 bases; J trimming: 2 bases; junction bases outside the gene matches: 5. DNA of the CDR3: TGCGCCAGCAGCCAGGCCGGGACAGGGACCTACGAGCAGTACTTC. Translated: CASSQAGTGTYEQYF.

The chain joins TRBV9 to TRBJ2-2, with D unclear. CDR1 SGDLS and CDR2 YYNGEE come from the germline V gene. The CDR3 consists of 15 residues. V gave up 0 bases and J gave up 2 bases, with 8 bases separating them. CDR3 DNA: TGTGCCAGCAGCGTAGACTCAAAAAACACCGGGGAGCTGTTTTTT. Its translation: CASSVDSKNTGELFF.

The chain is built from TRBV7-9 and TRBJ2-7; possibly TRBD1 for D (6 bases). CDR3 length equals 13 residues. CDR1 and CDR2 (germline): SEHNR, FQNEAQ (reference sequence). Deletions cut 5 bases from V and 2 bases from J, with 10 bases between. Written as DNA, the CDR3 is TGTGCCAGCAGCCCATGGGACACCTACGAGCAGTACTTC. This encodes CASSPWDTYEQYF.

Concerning this clone: The sample contains more than one DNA sequence encoding this CDR3. The chain employs TRBV30 and TRBJ1-6; a possible D gene is TRBD1 (6 bases). This CDR3 spans 13 amino acids. Per germline, CDR1 GTSNPN and CDR2 SVGIG (reference sequence). The V end lost 0 bases, the J end lost 10 bases, and 10 bases lay between the germline ends. The CDR3 nucleotides are TGTGCCTGGAGTGTACAGGGACGGTCACCCCTCCACTTT. Encoded protein: CAWSVQGRSPLHF.

The chain's CDR3 is CASSFGQVLAGVTREQFF. CDR3 DNA sequence: TGTGCCAGCAGCTTTGGACAGGTACTAGCGGGAGTAACGAGGGAGCAGTTCTTC. The V gene is TRBV11-2, the J gene TRBJ2-1, with TRBD2 matching over 11 bases. V trimming: 3 bases; J trimming: 10 bases; junction bases outside the gene matches: 17. The CDR3 runs to 18 residues. From germline, CDR1 is SGHAT and CDR2 FQNNGV. The variable domain in full, completed from reference TRBV11-2 and TRBJ2-1, reads EAGVAQSPRYKIIEKRQSVAFWCNPISGHATLYWYQQILGQGPKLLIQFQNNGVVDDSQLPKDRFSAERLKGVDSTLKIQPAKLEDSAVYLCASSFGQVLAGVTREQFFGPGTRLTVL.

The V and J genes are TRBV29-1 and TRBJ1-2; D may be TRBD1 (6 bases). The V end lost 4 bases, the J end lost 3 bases, and 12 bases lay between the germline ends. Germline loops: CDR1 SQVTM, CDR2 ANQGSEA. The CDR3 has 13 amino acids. The CDR3 DNA follows: TGCAGCGTTGTAAGCAGGGGCGACTATGGCTACACCTTC. As protein: CSVVSRGDYGYTF.

On this clone: The sample carries other DNA sequences with the same CDR3. This sequence joins TRBV4-1 and TRBJ1-2; maybe TRBD1 (5 bases). The V gene's germline CDR1 is MGHRA and CDR2 YSYEKL. The CDR3 covers 14 residues. The V gene lost 2 bases and the J gene lost 4 bases, with 11 bases spanning the gap. CDR3 sequence (DNA): TGCGCCAGCAGCCAAACCCAGGGTGCCTATGGCTACACCTTC. Amino acids: CASSQTQGAYGYTF.